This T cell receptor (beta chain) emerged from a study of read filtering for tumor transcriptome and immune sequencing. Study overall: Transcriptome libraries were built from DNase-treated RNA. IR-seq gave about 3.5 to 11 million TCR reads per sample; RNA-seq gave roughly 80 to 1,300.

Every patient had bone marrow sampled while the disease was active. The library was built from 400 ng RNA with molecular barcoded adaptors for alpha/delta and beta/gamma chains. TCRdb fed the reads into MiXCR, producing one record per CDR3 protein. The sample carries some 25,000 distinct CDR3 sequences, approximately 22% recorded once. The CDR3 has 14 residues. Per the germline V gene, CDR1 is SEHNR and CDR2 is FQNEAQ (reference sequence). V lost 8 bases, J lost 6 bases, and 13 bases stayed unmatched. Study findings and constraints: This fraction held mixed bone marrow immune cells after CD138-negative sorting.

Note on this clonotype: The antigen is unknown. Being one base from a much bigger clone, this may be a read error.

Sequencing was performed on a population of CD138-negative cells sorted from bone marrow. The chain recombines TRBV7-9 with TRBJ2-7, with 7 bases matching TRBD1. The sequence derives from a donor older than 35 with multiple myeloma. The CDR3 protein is CASCSLTGFPEQYF. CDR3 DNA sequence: TGTGCCAGCTGCTCCCTGACAGGGTTTCCCGAGCAGTACTTC.